This TCR beta chain was identified during a study of cytomegalovirus exposure and HLA in healthy donors. The PCR was carried out with 60 Vbeta primers and 13 Jbeta primers. Assay used: immunoSEQ multiplex PCR; TCRdb lists only in-frame clones, some missing. The sample comprises approximately 120,000 clones, over 75% of which are singletons, and roughly 13% rests with the top ten. CDR3 length equals 15 residues. From germline, CDR1 is SGHKS and CDR2 YYEKEE (reference sequence). V shed 0 bases and J 5 bases; nucleotides not matched to a gene: 3. The specimen was PBMCs. The sequence was obtained from a middle-aged woman in good health and CMV-seropositive. The rearrangement uses TRBV5-5 and TRBJ2-3; 10 nucleotides agree with TRBD2. The DNA of the CDR3 is TGTGCCAGCAGCTTGGGTTTAGCGGGGGGAGATACGCAGTATTTT. Translated: CASSLGLAGGDTQYF.